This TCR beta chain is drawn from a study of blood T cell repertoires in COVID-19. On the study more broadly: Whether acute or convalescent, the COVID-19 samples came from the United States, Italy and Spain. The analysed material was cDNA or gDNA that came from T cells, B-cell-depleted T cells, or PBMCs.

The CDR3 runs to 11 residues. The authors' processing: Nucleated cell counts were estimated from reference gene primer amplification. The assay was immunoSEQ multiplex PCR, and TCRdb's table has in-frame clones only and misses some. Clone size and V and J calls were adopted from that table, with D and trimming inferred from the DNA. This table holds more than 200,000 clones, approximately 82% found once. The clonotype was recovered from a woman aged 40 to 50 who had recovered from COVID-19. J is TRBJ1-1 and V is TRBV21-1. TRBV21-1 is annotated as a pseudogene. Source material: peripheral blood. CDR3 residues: CAPTAGTEAFF. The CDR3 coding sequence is TGTGCCCCCACAGCGGGCACTGAAGCTTTCTTT.